This paragraph reports one T cell receptor beta chain. Its antigen is still unknown. The data originate from a study of OX40 agonist ivuxolimab in advanced cancers. Overall study: Among those enrolled, mean age was about 62 years (range about 23 to 90) and about 79% were male. Prior checkpoint blockade (anti-PD-1, anti-PD-L1 or anti-CTLA-4) was permitted; 40% had it.

Whole-study findings and limits: Antigen specificity remained undetermined for the expanded peripheral T cells.

Profiling relied on immunoSEQ multiplex PCR, and the TCRdb table lists in-frame clones only, not all of them. The sample holds 60,000 to 90,000 clones, more than 75% seen once. Sample: CD4+ or CD8+ T cells sorted from blood, taken in a trial of the OX40 agonist ivuxolimab. This TCR was sampled from an adult with an advanced solid tumor such as melanoma, head and neck, liver or kidney cancer.

CDR3 in amino acids: CASSPEQTGWYGYTF. For the CDR3, the DNA is TGTGCCAGCAGCCCGGAGCAGACAGGGTGGTATGGCTACACCTTC. V is TRBV5-5 and J is TRBJ1-2; 7 bases align to TRBD1. Unmatched junction bases numbered 11, after V lost 4 bases and J lost 5 bases. In germline, CDR1 is SGHKS, CDR2 YYEKEE (reference sequence). CDR3 length equals 15 residues.